Listed below are T cell receptor beta chains from one sample, sequenced in a study of blood T cell repertoires in COVID-19. Some clones are missing from TCRdb's copy, which holds only in-frame ones; the method was immunoSEQ multiplex PCR. The table has more than 200,000 clones, approximately 87% seen once; the top ten hold 2.2%. The sample was peripheral blood. The source of these receptors is a woman aged 50 to 65 with acute or convalescent COVID-19. Each CDR3 is given with its conserved first and last residue. A D gene is named only where the DNA matches it firmly. Clone size is given for some rows only: seen once, a few or many times, or a class if the clone is expanded.

j_call clone_size d_call cdr3_length v_call cdr3_aa cdr3_nt
TRBJ1-4 . . 13 TRBV24-1 CATGDRSNEKLFF TGTGCCACCGGAGACAGAAGTAATGAAAAACTGTTTTTT
TRBJ2-6 . TRBD1 17 TRBV29-1 CSVEETEQGSGANVLTF TGCAGCGTTGAAGAGACAGAACAGGGGTCCGGGGCCAACGTCCTGACTTTC
TRBJ2-5 . . 12 TRBV6-5 CASSSDRETQYF TGTGCCAGCAGCAGCGACCGAGAGACCCAGTACTTC
TRBJ2-5 . . 13 TRBV5-1 CASSFRQQETQYF TGCGCCAGCAGCTTTCGACAACAAGAGACCCAGTACTTC
TRBJ2-2 . TRBD2 16 TRBV7-8 CASSSLAGANTGELFF TGTGCCAGCAGCTCTCTAGCGGGGGCGAACACCGGGGAGCTGTTTTTT
TRBJ2-3 . . 17 TRBV7-9 CASSLGMSQTSTDTQYF TGTGCCAGCAGCTTAGGAATGAGCCAAACTAGCACAGATACGCAGTATTTT
TRBJ1-5 . TRBD1 16 TRBV18 CASSPVYRQGDQPQHF TGTGCCAGCTCACCGGTATACCGACAGGGCGATCAGCCCCAGCATTTT
TRBJ1-3 . . 16 TRBV7-2 CASSLALTVGGNTIYF TGTGCCAGCAGCTTAGCCCTGACAGTCGGTGGAAACACCATATATTTT
TRBJ2-5 . TRBD1 14 TRBV6-5 CASSLGTVQETQYF TGTGCCAGCAGCCTCGGGACAGTCCAAGAGACCCAGTACTTC
TRBJ1-5 once . 13 TRBV19 CASGRGNVQPQHF TGTGCCAGTGGTCGGGGAAACGTTCAGCCCCAGCATTTT
TRBJ2-7 . . 14 TRBV11-2 CASSLQIGDYEQYF TGTGCCAGCAGCTTACAAATCGGGGATTACGAGCAGTACTTC
TRBJ2-3 . TRBD2 14 TRBV7-2 CASSLSGRRDTQYF TGTGCCAGCAGCCTTAGCGGGAGACGGGATACGCAGTATTTT
TRBJ2-1 . . 14 TRBV19 CASQPLGGYNEQFF TGTGCCAGCCAACCCCTCGGAGGGTACAATGAGCAGTTCTTC
TRBJ2-7 . . 14 TRBV6-2/TRBV6-3 CASSAPGYSYEQYF TGTGCCAGCAGTGCTCCGGGGTACTCCTACGAGCAGTACTTC
TRBJ2-1 . TRBD2 15 TRBV6-4 CASSEGLADYNEQFF TGTGCCAGCAGTGAGGGACTAGCGGACTACAATGAGCAGTTCTTC
TRBJ2-7 . TRBD1 15 TRBV30 CAWSVPRQGTYEQYF TGTGCCTGGAGTGTACCGAGACAGGGAACCTACGAGCAGTACTTC
TRBJ1-2 . . 12 TRBV28 CASSFEAGGYTF TGTGCCAGCAGTTTCGAGGCGGGCGGCTACACCTTC
TRBJ1-2 . . 14 TRBV19 CASSIRQWVYGYTF TGTGCCAGTAGTATAAGACAGTGGGTTTATGGCTACACCTTC
TRBJ2-7 . TRBD2 16 TRBV19 CASKRSLAGPPYEQYF TGTGCCAGTAAAAGGTCCCTAGCGGGACCTCCTTACGAGCAGTACTTC
TRBJ2-1 . TRBD1 13 TRBV6-4 CASSRDRGDEQFF TGTGCCAGCAGCCGGGACAGGGGGGATGAGCAGTTCTTC
TRBJ1-4 . . 16 TRBV5-1 CASSLVGGTANEKLFF TGCGCCAGCAGCTTGGTGGGGGGAACAGCTAATGAAAAACTGTTTTTT
TRBJ1-1 . . 14 TRBV30 CAWTGGHQNTEAFF TGTGCCTGGACTGGGGGACACCAGAACACTGAAGCTTTCTTT
TRBJ2-3 . . 15 TRBV7-9 CASSLNPTSTDTQYF TGTGCCAGCAGCTTAAATCCCACTAGCACAGATACGCAGTATTTT
TRBJ1-5 . TRBD1 15 TRBV18 CASSPNRGSGQPQHF TGTGCCAGCTCACCTAACAGGGGGTCTGGTCAGCCCCAGCATTTT
TRBJ2-7 . TRBD1 14 TRBV10-1 CASSEDRGGDEQYF TGCGCCAGCAGCGAGGACAGGGGGGGCGACGAGCAGTACTTC
TRBJ1-5 . . 15 TRBV7-2 CASSLGGSPFQPQHF TGTGCCAGCAGCTTAGGGGGCAGCCCCTTTCAGCCCCAGCATTTT
TRBJ2-7 . TRBD1 17 TRBV7-2 CASSLAVSQGAVYEQYF TGTGCCAGCAGCTTAGCGGTCTCTCAGGGGGCTGTATACGAGCAGTACTTC
TRBJ2-2 . . 15 TRBV19 CASSMEGAGTGELFF TGTGCCAGTAGTATGGAGGGGGCGGGAACCGGGGAGCTGTTTTTT
TRBJ2-5 . TRBD1 16 TRBV5-1 CASSLTGTGLGETQYF TGCGCCAGCAGCTTAACCGGGACAGGGTTGGGGGAGACCCAGTACTTC
TRBJ1-2 . . 13 TRBV5-1 CASSFGQLYGYTF TGCGCCAGCAGCTTTGGGCAGCTCTATGGCTACACCTTC
TRBJ2-3 few TRBD1 16 TRBV7-6 CASSFGDRGPSDTQYF TGTGCCAGCAGCTTTGGGGACAGGGGGCCATCAGATACGCAGTATTTT
TRBJ2-1 . TRBD2 16 TRBV19 CASSISGRPYRDEQFF TGTGCCAGTAGTATAAGCGGGAGGCCATACCGGGATGAGCAGTTCTTC
TRBJ1-2 once TRBD1 13 TRBV19 CASSKRDRVNGTF TGTGCCAGTTCAAAGAGGGACAGGGTAAACGGGACCTTC
TRBJ2-7 . . 13 TRBV19 CASSLGLAYEQYF TGTGCCAGTAGCCTGGGACTGGCCTACGAGCAGTACTTC
TRBJ2-7 few TRBD2 15 TRBV7-2 CASSGGLAGSYEQYF TGTGCCAGCAGCGGAGGACTAGCGGGTTCCTACGAGCAGTACTTC